This TCR beta chain comes out of a study of response to subunit inactivated influenza vaccine. TCRdb reprocessed the RT-PCR reads with MiXCR, giving one entry per CDR3 protein. The sample lists about 310,000 distinct CDR3 sequences, 22% occurring once. Per germline, CDR1 MNHEY and CDR2 SVGEGT. Trimming left V 2 bases short and J 0 bases short, with 16 bases between. The CDR3 is 17 amino acids. A note on this clonotype: Its antigen is unidentified.

Study results and caveats: Few additional T cells are recruited per seasonal influenza vaccination, authors suggested.

Specimen: PBMCs from blood, collected approximately 22 months after vaccination. The chain links TRBV6-2 or TRBV6-3 to TRBJ1-1; perhaps TRBD1 as D (6 bases). The receptor comes from a man in his fifties or sixties who received an inactivated influenza vaccine. CDR3 DNA sequence: TGTGCCAGCAGTTACGTCCCCGGGGACATAATGAACACTGAAGCTTTCTTT. Its translation is CASSYVPGDIMNTEAFF.